These 21 T cell receptor beta chains share one sample of origin, sequenced in a study of T-cell reconstitution after alpha-beta-depleted transplantation in children. Unique molecular identifiers tagged the TCRbeta library. TCRdb reprocessed the PCR reads with MiXCR, giving one entry per CDR3 protein. Here the sample spans about 230,000 distinct CDR3 sequences, around 8.9% being singletons. The starting material was PBMCs from the stem cell graft donor, obtained from the stem cell graft. These TCRs come from a human donor who donated a stem cell graft to a child with SCID.

At least ten counts were recorded for this clonotype. The chain uses TRBV5-1 and TRBJ1-5; a possible D gene is TRBD1 (5 bases). Germline V lookup: CDR1 SGHRS, CDR2 YFSETQ. Deletions cut 2 bases from V and 3 bases from J, with 9 bases between. This CDR3 spans 14 amino acids. DNA of the CDR3: TGCGCCAGCAGCTTTGGGGGGTACAATCAGCCCCAGCATTTT. This translates into CASSFGGYNQPQHF. Looking up the rest from reference TRBV5-1 and TRBJ1-5 gives the full variable domain: KAGVTQTPRYLIKTRGQQVTLSCSPISGHRSVSWYQQTPGQGLQFLFEYFSETQRNKGNFPGRFSGRQFSNSRSEMNVSTLELGDSALYLCASSFGGYNQPQHFGDGTRLSIL.

The chain has TRBV19 and TRBJ2-1; D remains ambiguous. Trimming cost V 3 bases and J 5 bases, with 14 bases left between them. Germline V CDR1 and CDR2: LNHDA, SQIVND (reference sequence). CDR3 length: 15 residues. The CDR3 region is CASSMDRPIDNEQFF. The CDR3 DNA reads as TGTGCCAGTAGTATGGATCGTCCGATCGACAATGAGCAGTTCTTC.

There are many counts of this clonotype. The rearrangement joins TRBV20-1 to TRBJ1-2, with 9 bases aligning to TRBD1. The J segment lost 4 bases and the V segment lost 1 base, leaving 10 bases of the junction unmatched. Germline CDR1 reads DFQATT; CDR2 reads SNEGSKA (reference sequence). The CDR3 runs 16 residues. The CDR3 coding sequence is TGCAGTGCTAGAGGAACCGGGACAGGGAAGACCTATGGCTACACCTTC. Amino acid sequence: CSARGTGTGKTYGYTF.

The table lists this clonotype with many counts. The rearrangement joins TRBV12-3 or TRBV12-4 to TRBJ2-1; 14 bases are a match to TRBD2. The CDR3 runs 17 residues. Losses at the gene ends were 3 bases for V and 9 bases for J; bases not matched to a gene: 10. The CDR3 here is CASSFLLTSGGASEQFF. Written as DNA, the CDR3 is TGTGCCAGCAGTTTCTTGCTGACTAGCGGGGGGGCTAGTGAGCAGTTCTTC.

Ten or more counts support this clonotype. V and J are TRBV7-9 and TRBJ1-1; the D is unclear. The CDR3 is made up of 12 amino acids. The V end was cut by 5 bases, the J end by 8 bases, with 12 bases between. Germline lookup yields CDR1 SEHNR and CDR2 FQNEAQ (reference sequence). CDR3 region: CASSATGAEAFF. The CDR3 DNA follows: TGTGCCAGCAGCGCAACGGGAGCCGAAGCTTTCTTT.

This clonotype showed up many times. The chain recombines TRBV3-1 with TRBJ1-5; maybe TRBD1 (6 bases). CDR1 LGHDT and CDR2 YNNKEL come from the germline V gene (reference sequence). This CDR3 spans 16 amino acids. V was pared by 4 bases and J by 3 bases, with 16 bases between. DNA of the CDR3: TGTGCCAGCAGCCCACAGGGTTTTGGATACAATCAGCCCCAGCATTTT. Amino acids: CASSPQGFGYNQPQHF. The complete variable domain, with remaining parts taken from reference TRBV3-1 and TRBJ1-5, reads DTAVSQTPKYLVTQMGNDKSIKCEQNLGHDTMYWYKQDSKKFLKIMFSYNNKELIINETVPNRFSPKSPDKAHLNLHINSLELGDSAVYFCASSPQGFGYNQPQHFGDGTRLSIL.

This clonotype has more than one count but fewer than ten. This chain connects TRBV6-1 to TRBJ2-5, with 15 bases aligning to TRBD2. With V trimmed by 1 base and J by 4 bases, 13 bases remained unmatched. This CDR3 is 20 amino acids long. In germline, CDR1 is MNHNS, CDR2 SASEGT. This CDR3 reads CASSEEPGLAGGPPRETQYF. CDR3 nucleotide sequence: TGTGCCAGCAGTGAAGAACCGGGACTAGCGGGGGGTCCCCCGAGAGAGACCCAGTACTTC.

Many counts were recorded for this clonotype. V is TRBV5-1 and J is TRBJ1-4, with 8 bases aligning to TRBD1. The CDR3 is made up of 13 amino acids. V lost 4 bases, J lost 7 bases, and 3 bases stayed unmatched. Looked up from germline, CDR1 is SGHRS and CDR2 is YFSETQ. The CDR3 DNA follows: TGCGCCAGCAGCCCGGACAGGGCTGAAAAACTGTTTTTT. It yields the protein CASSPDRAEKLFF.

In this sample, this clonotype turned up many times. The rearrangement joins TRBV7-6 to TRBJ2-3, with D hard to call. Trimming shortened V by 1 base and J by 2 bases, and 19 bases separated the two germline ends. This CDR3 comprises 18 residues. CDR1 is SGHVS and CDR2 is FNYEAQ in the germline V gene. Here the CDR3 DNA reads TGTGCCAGCAGCTTAGAGGTGGGCTCCCAAGCTGCCACAGATACGCAGTATTTT. This encodes CASSLEVGSQAATDTQYF. The full variable domain, in which reference TRBV7-6 and TRBJ2-3 provide the parts outside the CDR3, is GAGVSQSPRYKVTKRGQDVALRCDPISGHVSLYWYRQALGQGPEFLTYFNYEAQQDKSGLPNDRFSAERPEGSISTLTIQRTEQRDSAMYRCASSLEVGSQAATDTQYFGPGTRLTVL.

This clonotype was seen many times. The genes are TRBV20-1 and TRBJ1-2; D gene unclear. Germline assignment: CDR1 DFQATT and CDR2 SNEGSKA (reference sequence). The V and J ends lost 6 bases and 4 bases respectively, with 12 bases between them. The CDR3 runs to 12 residues. The CDR3: CSARPALYGYTF. The CDR3, as DNA: TGCAGTGCCCGCCCTGCTCTCTATGGCTACACCTTC.

V gene TRBV10-3 combines with J gene TRBJ2-2, with 7 bases aligning to TRBD1. Unmatched junction bases numbered 5, after V lost 10 bases and J lost 0 bases. CDR3 length: 14 amino acids. Germline CDR1 is ENHRY and CDR2 is SYGVKD. The chain's CDR3 is CATRTGSNTGELFF. CDR3 bases: TGTGCCACTAGGACAGGTTCGAACACCGGGGAGCTGTTTTTT.

As regards this clonotype: It may be a read error: a sequence one base away is much more abundant. V usage is TRBV5-1 and J usage is TRBJ2-3; 11 nucleotides match TRBD2. The CDR3 length is 16 residues. The germline CDR1 and CDR2 sequences are SGHRS and YFSETQ. V shed 4 bases and J 5 bases; nucleotides not matched to a gene: 9. CDR3 region: CASSLNLAGGRDTQYF. CDR3 DNA: TGCGCCAGCAGCCTGAACCTAGCGGGGGGCAGAGATACGCAGTATTTT. Filled out from reference TRBV5-1 and TRBJ2-3, the complete variable domain reads KAGVTQTPRYLIKTRGQQVTLSCSPISGHRSVSWYQQTPGQGLQFLFEYFSETQRNKGNFPGRFSGRQFSNSRSEMNVSTLELGDSALYLCASSLNLAGGRDTQYFGPGTRLTVL.

This clonotype showed up many times. V usage is TRBV4-1 and J usage is TRBJ2-4; TRBD2 agrees at 7 bases. Germline lookup yields CDR1 MGHRA and CDR2 YSYEKL. The trim removed 0 bases at V and 6 bases at J, leaving 2 bases unmatched. The CDR3 is made up of 14 amino acids. This chain's CDR3 is CASSQDPGGNIQYF. The CDR3 DNA reads TGCGCCAGCAGCCAAGATCCGGGGGGAAACATTCAGTACTTC.

This clonotype occurred many times. The chain couples TRBV11-2 to TRBJ2-3, with D perhaps being TRBD1 or TRBD2 (6 bases each). With 5 bases removed from V and 1 base from J, the gap between germline ends came to 13 bases. The length of the CDR3 is 15 residues. The germline V gene encodes CDR1 SGHAT and CDR2 FQNNGV. The DNA for the CDR3 is TGTGCCAGCAGCCCCCGGGGGCTGGGCACAGATACGCAGTATTTT. This translates into CASSPRGLGTDTQYF.

This clonotype has ten or more counts. The gene calls are TRBV3-1 and TRBJ2-1, with TRBD2 matching over 7 bases. Losses at the gene ends were 4 bases for V and 3 bases for J; bases not matched to a gene: 6. Germline V gene lookup returns CDR1 LGHDT and CDR2 YNNKEL (reference sequence). This CDR3 region has 15 residues. Written as DNA, the CDR3 is TGTGCCAGCAGCCGGGGGGGGTGGGACTACAATGAGCAGTTCTTC. It codes for CASSRGGWDYNEQFF.

V and J are TRBV20-1 and TRBJ1-5; D might be TRBD1 (5 bases). The CDR3 totals 17 residues. Germline-derived CDR1 and CDR2 are DFQATT and SNEGSKA (reference sequence). The ends were cut back, 3 bases at V and 0 bases at J, with 18 bases in the middle. CDR3 in amino acids: CSASLASGGYSNQPQHF. The CDR3, as DNA: TGCAGTGCTAGTCTGGCTAGCGGGGGGTATAGCAATCAGCCCCAGCATTTT.

As concerns this clonotype: A much more abundant neighbour one base away suggests this may be a read error. The rearrangement links TRBV5-1 to TRBJ2-7, with D maybe TRBD1 (5 bases). The CDR3 spans 16 residues. Germline loops: CDR1 SGHRS, CDR2 YFSETQ. The DNA for the CDR3 is TGCGCCAGCAGCGCAGGCCCAGGGAAATCGACCTACGAGCGGTACTTC. Encoded protein: CASSAGPGKSTYERYF.

This clonotype was observed a few times. This rearrangement joins TRBV5-1 to TRBJ1-1; 8 bases are shared with TRBD1. The germline CDR1 and CDR2 sequences are SGHRS and YFSETQ. Unmatched junction bases numbered 8, after V lost 0 bases and J lost 4 bases. This CDR3 has 16 residues. The chain's CDR3 is CASSLAPGGLVTEAFF. As DNA, the CDR3 is TGCGCCAGCAGCTTGGCCCCAGGGGGCTTGGTCACTGAAGCTTTCTTT.

For this clonotype: A read error may be the cause here, since a much bigger clone is one base away. The chain recombines TRBV7-2 with TRBJ1-2; 7 bases agree with TRBD1. The germline V gene encodes CDR1 SGHTA and CDR2 FQGNSA. The CDR3 length is 15 residues. This chain's CDR3 is CASSLDTGVYYGFTF. In nucleotides, the CDR3 is TGTGCCAGCAGCTTAGATACAGGGGTCTACTATGGCTTCACCTTC.

The chain joins TRBV20-1 to TRBJ2-3, with D uncertain. V gave up 6 bases and J gave up 4 bases, with 20 bases separating them. Germline V CDR1 and CDR2: DFQATT, SNEGSKA (reference sequence). The CDR3 length is 15 residues. Written as DNA, the CDR3 is TGCAGTGCCCACCCTAGGTTGAGCGTATCAGATACGCAGTATTTT. It translates to CSAHPRLSVSDTQYF.

This clonotype was counted at least ten times. The chain uses TRBV7-3 and TRBJ1-1; the D is unclear. Looked up from germline, CDR1 is SGHTA and CDR2 is FQGTGA. The V end lost 2 bases, the J end lost 7 bases, and 11 bases lay between the germline ends. The CDR3 spans 13 residues. The CDR3 DNA follows: TGTGCCAGCAGCTTAGGTTCGGGAAATGAAGCTTTCTTT. Translation: CASSLGSGNEAFF.